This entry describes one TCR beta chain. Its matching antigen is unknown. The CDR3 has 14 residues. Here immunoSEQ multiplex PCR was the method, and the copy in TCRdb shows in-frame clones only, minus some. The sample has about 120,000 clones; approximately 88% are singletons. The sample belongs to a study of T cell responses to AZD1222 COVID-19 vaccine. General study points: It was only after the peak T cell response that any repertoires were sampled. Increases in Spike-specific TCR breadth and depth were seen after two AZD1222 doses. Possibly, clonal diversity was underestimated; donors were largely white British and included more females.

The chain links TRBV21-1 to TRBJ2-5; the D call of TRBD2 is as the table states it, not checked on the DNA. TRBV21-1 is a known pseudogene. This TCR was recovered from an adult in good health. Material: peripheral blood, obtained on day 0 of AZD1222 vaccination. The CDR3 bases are TGTGCCAGCAGTGGAGGGCCGGACCAAGAGACCCAGTACTTC. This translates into CASSGGPDQETQYF.